Below, one T cell receptor (beta chain) is given with its context. This entry comes from a study of T cells after yellow fever vaccination. One entry per CDR3 protein results from TCRdb running MiXCR on the 5' RACE reads. The data hold about 320,000 distinct CDR3 sequences, with 3.5% to 4.5% observed a single time. The CDR3 has 15 residues. Unmatched junction bases numbered 6, after V lost 4 bases and J lost 2 bases. Germline CDR1 MRHNA, CDR2 SNTAGT. The origin of this receptor is a man aged 18 to 30 who received the YFV17D yellow fever vaccine. This chain connects TRBV6-4 to TRBJ2-3; TRBD2 agrees at 7 bases. Sample: PBMCs, taken 15 days after the yellow fever booster vaccination. The CDR3 DNA reads TGTGCCAGCAGTGCCTACGGGGGGACCACAGATACGCAGTATTTT. Its translation is CASSAYGGTTDTQYF.